These 5 T cell receptor beta chains were all obtained from the same sample, sequenced in a study of cytomegalovirus exposure and HLA in healthy donors. The PCR ran on 60 Vbeta and 13 Jbeta primers. Using immunoSEQ multiplex PCR, the repertoire was profiled, and TCRdb retains in-frame clones only, with some absent. The sample comprises 140,000 to 150,000 clones, approximately 68% of which are singletons, and roughly 4.7% rests with the top ten. The sample was PBMCs. Receptors were obtained from a man between 60 and 75 years old in good health and CMV-seronegative.

This chain joins TRBV7-3 and TRBJ2-5; D is possibly TRBD1 (6 bases). With 2 bases removed from V and 2 bases from J, the gap between germline ends came to 21 bases. The CDR3 consists of 18 residues. The germline gives CDR1 SGHTA, CDR2 FQGTGA. The DNA of the CDR3 is TGTGCCAGCAGCTTAGTGGCAGGGGTGTCCCAGGGACAAGAGACCCAGTACTTC. It codes for CASSLVAGVSQGQETQYF.

The chain links TRBV6-1 to TRBJ2-1; 8 positions agree with TRBD2. From germline, CDR1 is MNHNS and CDR2 SASEGT. The CDR3 sequence is 14 residues long. With 3 bases clipped from V and 6 bases from J, the junction kept 4 bases outside the gene matches. The CDR3 DNA reads TGTGCCAGCAGTGATGGGACTAGTCTCAATGAGCAGTTCTTC. Translating it yields CASSDGTSLNEQFF.

V usage is TRBV30 and J usage is TRBJ2-6; no firm D call. The CDR3 contains 14 residues. Deletions cut 2 bases from V and 0 bases from J, with 5 bases between. The germline V gene has CDR1 GTSNPN and CDR2 SVGIG (reference sequence). The CDR3 DNA is TGTGCCTGGAGTACAGCCTCTGGGGCCAACGTCCTGACTTTC. Residues: CAWSTASGANVLTF.

The V call is TRBV7-3, the J call TRBJ2-6; tentatively, D is TRBD1 (6 bases). The germline CDR1 and CDR2 sequences are SGHTA and FQGTGA. V was pared by 1 base and J by 2 bases, with 9 bases between. The CDR3 is made up of 16 amino acids. CDR3 protein: CASSLSPGAGANVLTF. CDR3 in DNA: TGTGCCAGCAGCTTAAGTCCAGGGGCTGGGGCCAACGTCCTGACTTTC.

The rearrangement uses TRBV6-1 and TRBJ1-4, with D maybe TRBD1 (6 bases). CDR3 length: 16 amino acids. CDR1 and CDR2 from the germline V gene are MNHNS and SASEGT. Trimming took off 1 base at V and 8 bases at J, with 17 bases between the two ends. The CDR3 nucleotides are TGTGCCAGCAGTGAAGTTGGCGGACAGTTAGGCGAAAAACTGTTTTTT. This encodes CASSEVGGQLGEKLFF.